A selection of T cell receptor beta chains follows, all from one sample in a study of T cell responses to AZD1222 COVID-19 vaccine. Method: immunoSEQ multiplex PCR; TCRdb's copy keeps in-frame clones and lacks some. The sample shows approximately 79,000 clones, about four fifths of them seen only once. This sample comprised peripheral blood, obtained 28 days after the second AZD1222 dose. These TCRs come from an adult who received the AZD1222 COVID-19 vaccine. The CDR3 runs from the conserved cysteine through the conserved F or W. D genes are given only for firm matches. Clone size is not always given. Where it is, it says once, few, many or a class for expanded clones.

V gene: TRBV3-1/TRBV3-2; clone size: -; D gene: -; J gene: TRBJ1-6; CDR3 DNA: TGTGCCAGCAGCCATAGGGGGGTGGATAATTCACCCCTCCACTTT; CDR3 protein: CASSHRGVDNSPLHF
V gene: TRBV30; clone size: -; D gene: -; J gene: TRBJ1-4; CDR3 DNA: TGTGCCTGGAGTGTACGGAGGGGGACTAATGAAAAACTGTTTTTT; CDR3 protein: CAWSVRRGTNEKLFF
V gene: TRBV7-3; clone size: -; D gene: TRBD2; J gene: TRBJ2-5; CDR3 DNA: TGTGCCAGCAGCTTAGGGCTAGCGGGAGCGCTGGGTGAGACCCAGTACTTC; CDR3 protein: CASSLGLAGALGETQYF
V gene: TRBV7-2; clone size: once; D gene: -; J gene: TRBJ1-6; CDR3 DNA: TGTGCCAGCCCAGGGGAGGGGAACAATTCACCCCTCCACTTT; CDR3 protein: CASPGEGNNSPLHF
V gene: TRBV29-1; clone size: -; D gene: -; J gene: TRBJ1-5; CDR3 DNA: TGCAGCGTTCTGGTGGAGGGACGGACCCAGCATTTT; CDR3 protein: CSVLVEGRTQHF
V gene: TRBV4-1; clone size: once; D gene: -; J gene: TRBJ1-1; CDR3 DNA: TGCGCCAGCAGCCAAGATGATCGGGTATCTGAAGCTTTCTTT; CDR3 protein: CASSQDDRVSEAFF
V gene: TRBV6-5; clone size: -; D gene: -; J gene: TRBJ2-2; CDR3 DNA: TGTGCCAGCAGTCATAGGACGGTGAACACCGGGGAGCTGTTTTTT; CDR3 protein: CASSHRTVNTGELFF
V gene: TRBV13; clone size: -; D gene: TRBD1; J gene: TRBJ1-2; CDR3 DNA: TGTGCCAGCAGCCTTGACAGGGAAGGGGGCTACACCTTC; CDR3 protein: CASSLDREGGYTF
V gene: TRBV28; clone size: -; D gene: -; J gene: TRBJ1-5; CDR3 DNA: TGTGCCAGCAGTTCCCTACAGCACATTCAGCCCCAGCATTTT; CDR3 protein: CASSSLQHIQPQHF
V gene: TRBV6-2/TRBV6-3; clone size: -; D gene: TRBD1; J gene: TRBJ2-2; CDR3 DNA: TGTGCCAGCAGTCCAGGGGGCTTGGCCGGGGAGCTGTTTTTT; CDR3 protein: CASSPGGLAGELFF
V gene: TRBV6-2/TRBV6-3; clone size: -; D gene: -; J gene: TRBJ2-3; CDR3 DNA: TGTGCCAGCAGTTACGGGGCCACAGATACGCAGTATTTT; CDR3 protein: CASSYGATDTQYF
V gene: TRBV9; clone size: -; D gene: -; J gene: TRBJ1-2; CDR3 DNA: TGTGCCAGCAGCGGGGTGCGGAAGGGCTACACCTTC; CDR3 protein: CASSGVRKGYTF
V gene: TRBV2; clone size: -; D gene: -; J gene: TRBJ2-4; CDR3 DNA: TGTGCCAGCAGTGTTAGGGGGTTGGGAGGACTAGCCAAAAACATTCAGTACTTC; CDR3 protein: CASSVRGLGGLAKNIQYF
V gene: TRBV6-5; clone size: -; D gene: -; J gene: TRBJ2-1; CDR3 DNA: TGTGCCAGCAGTTACCGGGGACTTCGCACCAATGAGCAGTTCTTC; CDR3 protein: CASSYRGLRTNEQFF
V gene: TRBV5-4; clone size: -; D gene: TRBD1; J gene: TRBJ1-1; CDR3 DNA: TGTGCCAGCAGCAGACCACAGGGGGGGAACACTGAAGCTTTCTTT; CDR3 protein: CASSRPQGGNTEAFF
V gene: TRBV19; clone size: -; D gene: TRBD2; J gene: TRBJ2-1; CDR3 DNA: TGTGCCACCTCTAGCGGGAGGGCCACTGAGCAGTTCTTC; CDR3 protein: CATSSGRATEQFF
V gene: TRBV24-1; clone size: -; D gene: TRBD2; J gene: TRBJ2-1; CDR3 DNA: TGTGCCACCAGTGATGGCAGCGGGAGGACCTACAATGAGCAGTTCTTC; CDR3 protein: CATSDGSGRTYNEQFF
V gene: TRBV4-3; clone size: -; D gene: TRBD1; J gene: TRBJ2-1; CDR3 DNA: TGCGCCAGCAGCGCCAGACAGGGGGCCTACAATGAGCAGTTCTTC; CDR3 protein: CASSARQGAYNEQFF
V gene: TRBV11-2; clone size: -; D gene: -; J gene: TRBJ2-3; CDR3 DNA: TGTGCCAGCAGCTTAGCTTCCGGCGGGACCACAGATACGCAGTATTTT; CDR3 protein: CASSLASGGTTDTQYF
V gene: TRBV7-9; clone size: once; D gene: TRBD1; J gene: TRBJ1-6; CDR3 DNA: TGTGCCAGCAGCTTACAGGGGGGAATTTTTGATTCACCCCTCCACTTT; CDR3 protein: CASSLQGGIFDSPLHF
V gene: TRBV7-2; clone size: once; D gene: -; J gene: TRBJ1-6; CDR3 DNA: TGTGCCAGCAGCTTAGGCAGTACCAAGGGCAATAATTCACCCCTCCACTTT; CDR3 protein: CASSLGSTKGNNSPLHF
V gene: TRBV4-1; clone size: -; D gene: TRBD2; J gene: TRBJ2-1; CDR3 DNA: TGCGCCAGCAGCCCCAGGACTAGCCTTAGTTCCTACAATGAGCAGTTCTTC; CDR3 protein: CASSPRTSLSSYNEQFF
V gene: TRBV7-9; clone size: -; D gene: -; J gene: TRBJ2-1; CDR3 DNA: TGTGCCAGCAGCCCCCCGGGGCCCCGGGATGAGCAGTTCTTC; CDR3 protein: CASSPPGPRDEQFF
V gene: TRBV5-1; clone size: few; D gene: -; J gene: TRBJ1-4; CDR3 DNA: TGCGCCAGCAGCCTTTCGGACGGTTACGGAGAAAAACTGTTTTTT; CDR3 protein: CASSLSDGYGEKLFF
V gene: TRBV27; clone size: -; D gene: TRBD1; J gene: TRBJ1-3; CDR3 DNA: TGTGCCAGCAGGTCCGACAGGGGGCGAGGAAACACCATATATTTT; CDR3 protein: CASRSDRGRGNTIYF
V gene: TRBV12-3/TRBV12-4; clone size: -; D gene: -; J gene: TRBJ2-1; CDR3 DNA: TGTGCCAGCAGTTCCACAGGGAATGAGCAGTTCTTC; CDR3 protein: CASSSTGNEQFF
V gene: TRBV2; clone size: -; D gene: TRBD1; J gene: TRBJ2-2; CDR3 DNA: TGTGCCACCCGGACAGGGGCTCACACCGGGGAGCTGTTTTTT; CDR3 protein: CATRTGAHTGELFF
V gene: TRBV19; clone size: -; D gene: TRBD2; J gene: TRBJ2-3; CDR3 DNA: TGTGCCAGTAGATCGAGGACTAGCGGGAAAACAGATACGCAGTATTTT; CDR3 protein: CASRSRTSGKTDTQYF